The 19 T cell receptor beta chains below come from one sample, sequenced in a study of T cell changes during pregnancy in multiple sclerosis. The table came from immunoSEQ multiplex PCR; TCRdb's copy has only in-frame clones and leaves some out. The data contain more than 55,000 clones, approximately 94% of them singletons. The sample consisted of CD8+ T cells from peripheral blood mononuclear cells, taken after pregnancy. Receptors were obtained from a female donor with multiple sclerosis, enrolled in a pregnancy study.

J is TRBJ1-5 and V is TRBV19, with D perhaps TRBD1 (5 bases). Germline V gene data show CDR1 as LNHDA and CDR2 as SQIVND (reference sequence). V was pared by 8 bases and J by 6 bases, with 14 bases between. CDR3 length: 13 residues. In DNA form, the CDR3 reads TGTGCCAGTTGCGGTACAGGTGCTCAGCCCCAGCATTTT. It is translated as CASCGTGAQPQHF.

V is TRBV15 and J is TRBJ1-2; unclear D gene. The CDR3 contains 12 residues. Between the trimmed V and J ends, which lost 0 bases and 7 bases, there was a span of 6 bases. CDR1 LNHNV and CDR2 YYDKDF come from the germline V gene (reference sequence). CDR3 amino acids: CATSRDRVGYTF. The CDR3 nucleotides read TGTGCCACCAGCAGAGATAGAGTTGGCTACACCTTC. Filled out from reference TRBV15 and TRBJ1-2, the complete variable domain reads DAMVIQNPRYQVTQFGKPVTLSCSQTLNHNVMYWYQQKSSQAPKLLFHYYDKDFNNEADTPDNFQSRRPNTSFCFLDIRSPGLGDTAMYLCATSRDRVGYTFGSGTRLTVV.

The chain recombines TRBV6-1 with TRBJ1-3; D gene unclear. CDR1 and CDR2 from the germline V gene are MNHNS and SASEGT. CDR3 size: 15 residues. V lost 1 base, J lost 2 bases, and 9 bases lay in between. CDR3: CASSEGPGAGNTIYF. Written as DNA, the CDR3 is TGTGCCAGCAGTGAAGGGCCCGGGGCTGGAAACACCATATATTTT.

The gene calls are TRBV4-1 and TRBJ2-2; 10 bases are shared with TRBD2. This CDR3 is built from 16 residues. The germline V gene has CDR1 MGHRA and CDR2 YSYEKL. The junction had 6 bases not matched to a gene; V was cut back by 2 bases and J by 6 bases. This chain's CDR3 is CASSQLGLAAPGELFF. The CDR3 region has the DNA TGCGCCAGCAGCCAACTTGGACTAGCGGCCCCCGGGGAGCTGTTTTTT.

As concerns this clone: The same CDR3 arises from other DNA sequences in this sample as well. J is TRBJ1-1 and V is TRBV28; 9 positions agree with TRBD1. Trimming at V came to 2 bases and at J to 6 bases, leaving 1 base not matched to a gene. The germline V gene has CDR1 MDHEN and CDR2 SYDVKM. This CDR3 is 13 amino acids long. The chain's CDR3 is CASSLGTGSEAFF. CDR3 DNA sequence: TGTGCCAGCAGTTTAGGGACAGGGTCTGAAGCTTTCTTT.

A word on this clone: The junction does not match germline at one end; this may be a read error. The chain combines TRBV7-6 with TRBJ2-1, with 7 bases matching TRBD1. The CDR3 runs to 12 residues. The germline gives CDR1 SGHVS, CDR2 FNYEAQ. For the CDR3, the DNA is TGTGCCAGCAGCTCGAGACAGGGAAGGGTGATCTTC. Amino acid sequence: CASSSRQGRVIF.

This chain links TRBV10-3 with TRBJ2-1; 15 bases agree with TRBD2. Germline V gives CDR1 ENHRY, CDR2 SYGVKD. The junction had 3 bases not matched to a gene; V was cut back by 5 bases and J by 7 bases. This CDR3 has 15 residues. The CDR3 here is CAISWTSGRGNEQFF. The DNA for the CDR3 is TGTGCCATCAGTTGGACTAGCGGGAGGGGGAATGAGCAGTTCTTC.

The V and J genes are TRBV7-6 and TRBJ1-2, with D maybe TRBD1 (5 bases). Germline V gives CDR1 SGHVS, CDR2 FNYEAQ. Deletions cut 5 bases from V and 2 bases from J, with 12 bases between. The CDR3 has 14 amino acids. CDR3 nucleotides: TGTGCCAGCAGCCCTGGGGGAGGAAACTATGGCTACACCTTC. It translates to CASSPGGGNYGYTF.

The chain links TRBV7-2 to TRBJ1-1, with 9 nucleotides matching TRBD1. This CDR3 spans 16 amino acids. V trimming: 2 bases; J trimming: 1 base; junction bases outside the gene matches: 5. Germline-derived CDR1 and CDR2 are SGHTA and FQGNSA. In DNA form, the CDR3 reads TGTGCCAGCAGCTTACGGACAGGGGCCTCGAACACTGAAGCTTTCTTT. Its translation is CASSLRTGASNTEAFF.

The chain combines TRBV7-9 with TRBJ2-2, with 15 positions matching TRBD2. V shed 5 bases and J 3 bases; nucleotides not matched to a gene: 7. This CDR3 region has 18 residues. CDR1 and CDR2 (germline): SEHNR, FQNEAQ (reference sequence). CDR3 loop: CASSLPGLAGGHTGELFF. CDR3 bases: TGTGCCAGCAGCCTCCCGGGACTAGCGGGAGGCCACACCGGGGAGCTGTTTTTT.

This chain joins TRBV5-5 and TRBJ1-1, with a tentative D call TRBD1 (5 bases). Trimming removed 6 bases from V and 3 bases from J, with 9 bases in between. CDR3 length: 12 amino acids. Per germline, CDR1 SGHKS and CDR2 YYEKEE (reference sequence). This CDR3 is CASTPGYTEAFF. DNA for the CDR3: TGTGCCAGCACACCAGGGTACACTGAAGCTTTCTTT.

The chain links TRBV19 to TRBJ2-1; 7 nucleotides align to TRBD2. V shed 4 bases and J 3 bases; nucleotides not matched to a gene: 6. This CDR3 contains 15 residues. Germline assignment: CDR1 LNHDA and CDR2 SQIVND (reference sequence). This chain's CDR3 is CASSTRGGSYNEQFF. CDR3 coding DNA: TGTGCCAGTAGTACGAGGGGCGGGAGCTACAATGAGCAGTTCTTC. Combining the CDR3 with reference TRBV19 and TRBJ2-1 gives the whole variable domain DGGITQSPKYLFRKEGQNVTLSCEQNLNHDAMYWYRQDPGQGLRLIYYSQIVNDFQKGDIAEGYSVSREKKESFPLTVTSAQKNPTAFYLCASSTRGGSYNEQFFGPGTRLTVL.

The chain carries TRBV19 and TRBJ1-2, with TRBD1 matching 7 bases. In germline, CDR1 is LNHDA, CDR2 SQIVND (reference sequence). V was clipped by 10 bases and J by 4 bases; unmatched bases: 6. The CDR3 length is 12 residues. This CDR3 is CATRQGPYGYTF. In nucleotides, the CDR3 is TGTGCCACCAGACAGGGACCCTATGGCTACACCTTC.

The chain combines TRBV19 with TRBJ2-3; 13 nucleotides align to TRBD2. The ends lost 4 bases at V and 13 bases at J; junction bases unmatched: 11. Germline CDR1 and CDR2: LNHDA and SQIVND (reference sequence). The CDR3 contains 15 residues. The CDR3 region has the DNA TGTGCCAGTAGTAGAGGGACTAGCGGGAACGACCCAAAGTATTTT. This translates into CASSRGTSGNDPKYF.

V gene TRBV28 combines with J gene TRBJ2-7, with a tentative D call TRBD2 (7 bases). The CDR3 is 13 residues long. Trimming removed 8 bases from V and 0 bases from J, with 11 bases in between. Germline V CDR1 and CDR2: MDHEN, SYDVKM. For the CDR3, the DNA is TGTGCCAGCTGCGGGGGCCTCTCCTACGAGCAGTACTTC. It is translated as CASCGGLSYEQYF.

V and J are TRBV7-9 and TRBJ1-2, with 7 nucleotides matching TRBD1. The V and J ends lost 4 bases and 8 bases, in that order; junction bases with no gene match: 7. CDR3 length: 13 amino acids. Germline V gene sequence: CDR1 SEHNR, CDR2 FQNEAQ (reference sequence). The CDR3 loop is CASSSGGGRGYTF. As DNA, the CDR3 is TGTGCCAGCAGCTCAGGGGGTGGGAGGGGCTACACCTTC.

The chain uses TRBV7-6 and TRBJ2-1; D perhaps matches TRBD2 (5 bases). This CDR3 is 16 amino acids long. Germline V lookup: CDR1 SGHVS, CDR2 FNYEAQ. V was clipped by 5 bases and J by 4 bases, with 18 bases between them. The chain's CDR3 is CASSAKGAPDYNEQFF. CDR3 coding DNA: TGTGCCAGCAGCGCCAAGGGAGCGCCAGATTACAATGAGCAGTTCTTC.

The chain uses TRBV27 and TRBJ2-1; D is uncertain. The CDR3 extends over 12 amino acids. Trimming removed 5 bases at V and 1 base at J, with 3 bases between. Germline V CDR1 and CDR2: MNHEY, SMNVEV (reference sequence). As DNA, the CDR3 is TGTGCCAGCAGTCCGTCCTACAATGAGCAGTTCTTC. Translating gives CASSPSYNEQFF.

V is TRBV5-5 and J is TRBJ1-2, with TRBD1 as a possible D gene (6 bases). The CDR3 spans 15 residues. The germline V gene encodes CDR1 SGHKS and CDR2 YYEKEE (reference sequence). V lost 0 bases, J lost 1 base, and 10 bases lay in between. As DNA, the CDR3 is TGTGCCAGCAGCTTGGAAACAGGGAATAACTATGGCTACACCTTC. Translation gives CASSLETGNNYGYTF. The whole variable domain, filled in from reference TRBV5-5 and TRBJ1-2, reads DAGVTQSPTHLIKTRGQQVTLRCSPISGHKSVSWYQQVLGQGPQFIFQYYEKEERGRGNFPDRFSARQFPNYSSELNVNALLLGDSALYLCASSLETGNNYGYTFGSGTRLTVV.